This is a list of T cell receptor beta chains from one sample in a study of T-cell memory formation after mild COVID-19. From the 5' RACE reads, TCRdb called clonotypes with MiXCR, one entry per CDR3 protein. The sample has roughly 110,000 distinct CDR3 sequences, over 13% seen once. Material for sequencing was PBMCs or a T cell subset sorted from them (not recorded which). Receptors were obtained from a man between 18 and 29 years old who had mild COVID-19 (a few samples of this study predate the infection). Cell type and time point are not known. Both conserved end residues are part of each CDR3. The order of the fields is J gene, clone size, CDR3 length, D gene, V gene, CDR3 DNA, CDR3 protein. The D gene is left open where the match is weak. Expanded clones get a size class; other rows say once, few or many, or leave the size out.

TRBJ2-7	-	15	TRBD1	TRBV19	TGTGCCAGTGCTCCTCGACCAGACAGGGGCCACGAGCAGTACTTC	CASAPRPDRGHEQYF
TRBJ1-2	-	15	-	TRBV7-2	TGTGCCAGCAGCTTAGACCGGGGGGCGCGATATGGCTACACCTTC	CASSLDRGARYGYTF
TRBJ2-7	few	13	-	TRBV25-1	TGTGCCAGCAGTGAATTAGGGGGGGCCGAGCAGTACTTC	CASSELGGAEQYF
TRBJ2-3	-	17	TRBD2	TRBV27	TGTGCCAGCAGTTTTATATCTAGCGGGGGGTTTTCAGATACGCAGTATTTT	CASSFISSGGFSDTQYF
TRBJ2-1	many	15	TRBD1	TRBV7-3	TGTGCCAGCAGCTTAAAGGACAGGGGTTTCAATGAGCAGTTCTTC	CASSLKDRGFNEQFF
TRBJ1-1	few	14	-	TRBV6-2/TRBV6-3	TGTGCCAGCAGTTACGCAGGCGGGGACACTGAAGCTTTCTTT	CASSYAGGDTEAFF
TRBJ2-3	many	13	-	TRBV10-1	TGCGCCAGCAGTGCCGGTCTCACAGATACGCAGTATTTT	CASSAGLTDTQYF
TRBJ2-5	many	16	TRBD2	TRBV20-1	TGCAGTGCTGTTCCCGAGGTAGCGGGGGAGTTGGAGACCCAGTACTTC	CSAVPEVAGELETQYF
TRBJ2-3	few	15	TRBD2	TRBV7-6	TGTGCCAGCAGCTTACGCGGGGGGCCCACAGATACGCAGTATTTT	CASSLRGGPTDTQYF
TRBJ2-2	few	17	-	TRBV7-9	TGTGCCAGCAGCTCACTAAGACAGTCTCCGAACACCGGGGAGCTGTTTTTT	CASSSLRQSPNTGELFF